The entry below gives a single T cell receptor beta chain sequence along with its context. Time point meaning: newly diagnosed, previously untreated cHL patient sample. Using magnetic negative selection, the CD4+ T cells were separated out of thawed PBMCs. The study compared against PBMCs from newly diagnosed, untreated classical Hodgkin lymphoma. The CDR3 consists of 13 residues. Germline CDR1 SNHLY, CDR2 FYNNEI. V was trimmed by 4 bases and J by 11 bases, leaving 12 bases between them. This entry belongs to a study of PD-1 blockade in classical Hodgkin lymphoma. The data were produced by immunoSEQ multiplex PCR, yet TCRdb's version contains in-frame clones alone and is incomplete. The data show 25,000 to 35,000 clones, about 88% seen once.

The material sequenced was CD4+ T cells from blood. The chain links TRBV2 to TRBJ1-6; D gene unclear. The sequence came from a human donor with classical Hodgkin lymphoma. CDR3 DNA: TGTGCCAGCAGTGGGGAAGGGCGCACACCCCTCCACTTT. Protein product: CASSGEGRTPLHF.